A selection of T cell receptor beta chains follows, all from one sample in a study of T cell repertoires in cytomegalovirus infection. MiXCR, run by TCRdb on the reads, gives a single entry per CDR3 protein. In the table there are over 150,000 distinct CDR3 sequences, around 20% of which are singletons. The sample comprised PBMCs. Receptor source: a human donor in good health (CMV status not recorded). Some clones in this sample may be carry-over from other donors' samples. CDR3s leave out the opening cysteine and the closing phenylalanine or tryptophan. Each record gives: clone size, D gene, V gene, CDR3 protein. The D gene is left open where the match is weak. Clone size is given for some rows only: seen once, a few or many times, or a class if the clone is expanded.

clone size: few; D gene: -; V gene: TRBV5-1; CDR3 protein: ASSGGQFRVNTEAF
clone size: -; D gene: -; V gene: TRBV28; CDR3 protein: ASSPGQPYNSPLH
clone size: few; D gene: -; V gene: TRBV7-2; CDR3 protein: ASSLGKSEYNEKLF
clone size: -; D gene: -; V gene: TRBV4-1; CDR3 protein: ASSRLLTGHNEQF
clone size: many; D gene: -; V gene: TRBV7-9; CDR3 protein: ASSLRQYETQY
clone size: -; D gene: TRBD2; V gene: TRBV7-3; CDR3 protein: ASSFTSGRASQETQY
clone size: once; D gene: -; V gene: TRBV5-6; CDR3 protein: ASSFRNLELVSGNTIY
clone size: few; D gene: -; V gene: TRBV2; CDR3 protein: ASSVQGIQPQH
clone size: -; D gene: -; V gene: TRBV4-1; CDR3 protein: ASSQDTKDSTYTEAF
clone size: many; D gene: -; V gene: TRBV7-2; CDR3 protein: ASSVSGPYEQY
clone size: many; D gene: TRBD2; V gene: TRBV7-2; CDR3 protein: ASSSKREAPYEQY
clone size: few; D gene: -; V gene: TRBV29-1; CDR3 protein: SDTANYGYT
clone size: few; D gene: TRBD2; V gene: TRBV20-1; CDR3 protein: SAREIAGAPGELF
clone size: many; D gene: -; V gene: TRBV28; CDR3 protein: ASRPSYRDTEAF
clone size: few; D gene: -; V gene: TRBV7-9; CDR3 protein: ASSPDGGANVLT
clone size: -; D gene: -; V gene: TRBV5-1; CDR3 protein: ASTREYPTDTQY
clone size: few; D gene: -; V gene: TRBV9; CDR3 protein: ASSARGAYGYT
clone size: -; D gene: -; V gene: TRBV11-2; CDR3 protein: ASSRGNRDYNEQF
clone size: -; D gene: TRBD2; V gene: TRBV7-2; CDR3 protein: ASSPGTRAYEQF
clone size: many; D gene: -; V gene: TRBV7-9; CDR3 protein: ASSSGRGANQPQH
clone size: -; D gene: -; V gene: TRBV29-1; CDR3 protein: SVAYGTRNTGELF
clone size: -; D gene: TRBD2; V gene: TRBV7-9; CDR3 protein: ASSLDWGGETQY
clone size: few; D gene: TRBD2; V gene: TRBV3-1; CDR3 protein: ASSRGLASDEQF
clone size: -; D gene: -; V gene: TRBV20-1; CDR3 protein: SATPGPTLQPQH
clone size: few; D gene: TRBD1; V gene: TRBV6-1; CDR3 protein: ASSPEPPDRGRRYT
clone size: few; D gene: TRBD2; V gene: TRBV28; CDR3 protein: ASTGPGTRDGY
clone size: few; D gene: -; V gene: TRBV19; CDR3 protein: ASSNPGDRYEQY
clone size: -; D gene: -; V gene: TRBV7-2; CDR3 protein: ASSFPGTQKNIQY
clone size: many; D gene: TRBD1; V gene: TRBV7-3; CDR3 protein: ASSFLRLVDQGARGYT
clone size: few; D gene: -; V gene: TRBV5-1; CDR3 protein: ASSFSSDYRNEQF
clone size: few; D gene: TRBD1; V gene: TRBV5-4; CDR3 protein: ASSRPATGGRDEQF
clone size: few; D gene: -; V gene: TRBV20-1; CDR3 protein: SAPDLRRNEKLF
clone size: few; D gene: TRBD1; V gene: TRBV5-1; CDR3 protein: ASSLGGQGRDEQF
clone size: few; D gene: TRBD1; V gene: TRBV19; CDR3 protein: ASSIVGRGQGTGELF
clone size: -; D gene: TRBD1; V gene: TRBV2; CDR3 protein: ASSEPGTGEGYGYT
clone size: few; D gene: -; V gene: TRBV12-3/TRBV12-4; CDR3 protein: ASSRRPEYGYT
clone size: -; D gene: -; V gene: TRBV27; CDR3 protein: ASSLASGADYGYT
clone size: few; D gene: TRBD1; V gene: TRBV5-6; CDR3 protein: ASSLVGQGPTGELF
clone size: few; D gene: TRBD1; V gene: TRBV19; CDR3 protein: ASSIYGTPDRRNGYT
clone size: -; D gene: -; V gene: TRBV19; CDR3 protein: ASSIALGTTTGELF
clone size: -; D gene: TRBD1; V gene: TRBV19; CDR3 protein: ASRQGTNEKLF
clone size: -; D gene: TRBD2; V gene: TRBV7-9; CDR3 protein: ASSLWLSGSYDTQY
clone size: few; D gene: -; V gene: TRBV6-1; CDR3 protein: ASSEVSVNQPQH
clone size: few; D gene: -; V gene: TRBV6-5; CDR3 protein: ASSYGENYEQY
clone size: -; D gene: TRBD2; V gene: TRBV6-2/TRBV6-3; CDR3 protein: ASESGRPYEQY